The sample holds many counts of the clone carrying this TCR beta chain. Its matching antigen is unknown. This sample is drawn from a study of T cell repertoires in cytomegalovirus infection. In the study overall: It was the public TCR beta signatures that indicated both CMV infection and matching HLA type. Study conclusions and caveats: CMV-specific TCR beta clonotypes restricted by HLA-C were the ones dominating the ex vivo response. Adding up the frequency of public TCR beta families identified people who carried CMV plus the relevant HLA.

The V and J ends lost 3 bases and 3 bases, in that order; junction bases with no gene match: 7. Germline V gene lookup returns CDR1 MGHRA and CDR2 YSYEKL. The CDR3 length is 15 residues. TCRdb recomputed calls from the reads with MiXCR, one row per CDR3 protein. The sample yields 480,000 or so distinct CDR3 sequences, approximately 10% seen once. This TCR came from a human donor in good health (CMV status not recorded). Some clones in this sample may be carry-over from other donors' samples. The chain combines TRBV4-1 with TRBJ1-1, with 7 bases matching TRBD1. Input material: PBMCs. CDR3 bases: TGCGCCAGCAGCCACCCGGGACAGACTCACACTGAAGCTTTCTTT. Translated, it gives CASSHPGQTHTEAFF.